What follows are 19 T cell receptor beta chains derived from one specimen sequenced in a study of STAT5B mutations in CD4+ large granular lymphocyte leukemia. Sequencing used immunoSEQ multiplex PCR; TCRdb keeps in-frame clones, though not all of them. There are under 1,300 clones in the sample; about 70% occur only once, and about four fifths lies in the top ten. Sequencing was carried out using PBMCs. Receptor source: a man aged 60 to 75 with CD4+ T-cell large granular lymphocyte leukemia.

As DNA, the CDR3 is TGTGCCAGCAGCTCCCGCCCGGCCTACGAGCAGTACTTC. This sequence encodes CASSSRPAYEQYF. V usage is TRBV7-8 and J usage is TRBJ2-7; D is ambiguous. Trimming pared 4 bases from V and 2 bases from J, leaving 9 bases between. The germline gives CDR1 SGHVS, CDR2 FQNEAQ. The length of the CDR3 is 13 residues.

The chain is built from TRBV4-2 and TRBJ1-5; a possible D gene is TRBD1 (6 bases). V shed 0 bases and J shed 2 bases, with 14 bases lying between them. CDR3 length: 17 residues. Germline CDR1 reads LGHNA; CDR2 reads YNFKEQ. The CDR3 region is CASSQDLGGQGNQPQHF. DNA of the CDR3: TGTGCCAGCAGCCAAGATCTTGGGGGCCAGGGCAATCAGCCCCAGCATTTT.

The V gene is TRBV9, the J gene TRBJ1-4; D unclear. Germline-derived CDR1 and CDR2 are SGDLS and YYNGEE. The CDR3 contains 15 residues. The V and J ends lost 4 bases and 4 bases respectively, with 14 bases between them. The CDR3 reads CASSQEAAFNEKLFF. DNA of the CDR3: TGTGCCAGCAGCCAGGAAGCGGCCTTTAATGAAAAACTGTTTTTT.

This CDR3 is CASSPSRLGTSGGESTDTQYF. DNA of the CDR3: TGTGCCAGCAGCCCCAGTAGATTAGGGACTAGCGGGGGGGAGAGCACAGATACGCAGTATTTT. The chain recombines TRBV4-2 with TRBJ2-3; 16 nucleotides match TRBD2. Unmatched junction bases numbered 13, after V lost 4 bases and J lost 0 bases. In germline, CDR1 is LGHNA, CDR2 YNFKEQ. CDR3 length equals 21 residues.

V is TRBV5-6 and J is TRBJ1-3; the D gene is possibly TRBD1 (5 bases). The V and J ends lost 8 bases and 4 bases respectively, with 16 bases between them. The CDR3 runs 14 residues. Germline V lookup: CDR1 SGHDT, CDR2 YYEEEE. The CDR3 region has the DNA TGTGCCAGTTCTCAGGGCAAGGTCGGAAACACCATATATTTT. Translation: CASSQGKVGNTIYF.

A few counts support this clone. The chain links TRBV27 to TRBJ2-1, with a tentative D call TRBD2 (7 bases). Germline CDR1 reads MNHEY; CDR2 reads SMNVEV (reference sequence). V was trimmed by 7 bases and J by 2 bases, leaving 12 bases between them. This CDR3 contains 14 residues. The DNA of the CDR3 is TGTGCCAGCATAAGCGGGGACACCTACAATGAGCAGTTCTTC. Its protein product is CASISGDTYNEQFF.

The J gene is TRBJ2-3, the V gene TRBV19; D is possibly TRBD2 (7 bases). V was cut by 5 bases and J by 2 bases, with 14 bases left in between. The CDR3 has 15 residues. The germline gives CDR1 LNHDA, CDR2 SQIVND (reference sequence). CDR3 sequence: CASSWGRGATDTQYF. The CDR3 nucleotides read TGTGCCAGTAGTTGGGGACGGGGGGCCACAGATACGCAGTATTTT.

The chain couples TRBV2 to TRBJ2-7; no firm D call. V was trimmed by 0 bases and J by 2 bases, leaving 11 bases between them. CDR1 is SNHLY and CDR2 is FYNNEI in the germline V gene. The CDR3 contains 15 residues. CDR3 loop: CASSEALQVPYEQYF. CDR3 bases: TGTGCCAGCAGTGAAGCGCTTCAGGTCCCCTACGAGCAGTACTTC.

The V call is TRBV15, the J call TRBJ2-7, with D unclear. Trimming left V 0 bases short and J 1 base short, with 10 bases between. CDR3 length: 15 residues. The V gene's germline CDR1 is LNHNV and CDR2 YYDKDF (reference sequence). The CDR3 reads CATSRDRSQSYEQYF. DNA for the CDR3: TGTGCCACCAGCAGAGATCGTAGCCAGTCCTACGAGCAGTACTTC.

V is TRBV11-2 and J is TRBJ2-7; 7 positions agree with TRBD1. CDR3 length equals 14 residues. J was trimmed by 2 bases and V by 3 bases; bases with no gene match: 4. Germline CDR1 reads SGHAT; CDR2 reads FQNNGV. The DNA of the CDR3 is TGTGCCAGCAGCTTGGGACAGTCAGCCTACGAGCAGTACTTC. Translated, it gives CASSLGQSAYEQYF.

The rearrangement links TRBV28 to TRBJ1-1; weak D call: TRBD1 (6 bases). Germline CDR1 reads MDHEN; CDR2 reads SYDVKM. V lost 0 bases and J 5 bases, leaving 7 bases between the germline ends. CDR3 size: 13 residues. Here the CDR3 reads CASSLWRGTEAFF. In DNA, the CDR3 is TGTGCCAGCAGTTTATGGAGGGGGACTGAAGCTTTCTTT.

The CDR3 nucleotides read TGTGCCAGCAGCTTTGTAGTAGGATATAGCAATCAGCCCCAGCATTTT. This codes for CASSFVVGYSNQPQHF. The chain employs TRBV7-8 and TRBJ1-5; no definite D call. CDR1 and CDR2 from the germline V gene are SGHVS and FQNEAQ. Trimming pared 3 bases from V and 0 bases from J, leaving 12 bases between. The CDR3 is made up of 16 amino acids.

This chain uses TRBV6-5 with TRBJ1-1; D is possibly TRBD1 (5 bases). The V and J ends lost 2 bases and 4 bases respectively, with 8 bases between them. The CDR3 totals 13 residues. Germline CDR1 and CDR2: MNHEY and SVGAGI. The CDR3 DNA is TGTGCCAGCAGTTACACGGGGCGCACTGAAGCTTTCTTT. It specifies CASSYTGRTEAFF.

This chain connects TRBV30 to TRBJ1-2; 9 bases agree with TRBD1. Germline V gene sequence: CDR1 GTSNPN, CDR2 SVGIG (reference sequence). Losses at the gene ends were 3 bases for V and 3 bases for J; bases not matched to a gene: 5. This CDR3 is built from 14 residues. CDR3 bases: TGTGCCTGGAGCCCCGGACAGGGGTACTATGGCTACACCTTC. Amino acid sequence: CAWSPGQGYYGYTF.

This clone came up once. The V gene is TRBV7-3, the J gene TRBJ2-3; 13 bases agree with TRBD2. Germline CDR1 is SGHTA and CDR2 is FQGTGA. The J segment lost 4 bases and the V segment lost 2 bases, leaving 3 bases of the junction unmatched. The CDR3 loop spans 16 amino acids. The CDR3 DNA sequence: TGTGCCAGCAGCTTACCGACTAGCGGGGGGTCAGATACGCAGTATTTT. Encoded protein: CASSLPTSGGSDTQYF.

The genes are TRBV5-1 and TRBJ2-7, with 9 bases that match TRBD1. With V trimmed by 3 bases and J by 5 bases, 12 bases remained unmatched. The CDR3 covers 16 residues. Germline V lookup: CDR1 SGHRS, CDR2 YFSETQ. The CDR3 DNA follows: TGCGCCAGCAGCTCGCTCCAGGGGACAGGGTTCGACGAGCAGTACTTC. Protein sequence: CASSSLQGTGFDEQYF.

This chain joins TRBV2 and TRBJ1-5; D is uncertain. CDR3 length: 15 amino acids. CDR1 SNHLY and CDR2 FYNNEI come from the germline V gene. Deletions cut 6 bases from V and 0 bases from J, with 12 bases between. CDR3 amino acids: CASRHSVYSNQPQHF. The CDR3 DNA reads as TGTGCCAGCAGGCACAGCGTTTATAGCAATCAGCCCCAGCATTTT.

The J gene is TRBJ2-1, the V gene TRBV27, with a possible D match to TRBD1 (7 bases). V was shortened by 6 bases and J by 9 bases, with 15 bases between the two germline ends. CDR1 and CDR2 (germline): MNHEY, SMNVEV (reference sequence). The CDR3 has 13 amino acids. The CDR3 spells CASSPGGRSEQFF. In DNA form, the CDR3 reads TGTGCCAGCAGCCCAGGGGGGAGGAGTGAGCAGTTCTTC.

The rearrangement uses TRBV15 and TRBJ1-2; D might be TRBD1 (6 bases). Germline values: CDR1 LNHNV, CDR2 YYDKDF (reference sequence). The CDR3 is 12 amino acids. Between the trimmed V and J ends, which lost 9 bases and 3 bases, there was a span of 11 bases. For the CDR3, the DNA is TGTGCCACAAGGGGGGAGCACTATGGCTACACCTTC. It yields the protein CATRGEHYGYTF. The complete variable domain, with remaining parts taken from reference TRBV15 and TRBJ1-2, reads DAMVIQNPRYQVTQFGKPVTLSCSQTLNHNVMYWYQQKSSQAPKLLFHYYDKDFNNEADTPDNFQSRRPNTSFCFLDIRSPGLGDTAMYLCATRGEHYGYTFGSGTRLTVV.